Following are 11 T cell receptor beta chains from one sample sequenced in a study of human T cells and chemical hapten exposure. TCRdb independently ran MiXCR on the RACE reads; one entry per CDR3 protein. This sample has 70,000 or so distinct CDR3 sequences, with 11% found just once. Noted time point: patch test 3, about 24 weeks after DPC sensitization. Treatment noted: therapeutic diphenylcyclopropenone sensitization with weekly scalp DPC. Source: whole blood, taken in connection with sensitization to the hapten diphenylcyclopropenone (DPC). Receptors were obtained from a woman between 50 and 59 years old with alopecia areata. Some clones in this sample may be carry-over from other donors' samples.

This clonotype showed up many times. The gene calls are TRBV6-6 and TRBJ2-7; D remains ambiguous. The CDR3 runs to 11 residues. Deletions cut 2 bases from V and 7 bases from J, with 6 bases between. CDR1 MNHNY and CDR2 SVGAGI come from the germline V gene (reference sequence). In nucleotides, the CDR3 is TGTGCCAGCAGTTACATGGGAGAGCAGTACTTC. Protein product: CASSYMGEQYF.

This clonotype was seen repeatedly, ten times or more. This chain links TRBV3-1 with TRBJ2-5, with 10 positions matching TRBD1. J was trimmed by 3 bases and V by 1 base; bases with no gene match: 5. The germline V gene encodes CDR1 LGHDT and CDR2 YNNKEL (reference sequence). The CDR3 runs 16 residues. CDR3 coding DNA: TGTGCCAGCAGCCAAGGCCCCGGGACAGGGGAAGAGACCCAGTACTTC. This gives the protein CASSQGPGTGEETQYF.

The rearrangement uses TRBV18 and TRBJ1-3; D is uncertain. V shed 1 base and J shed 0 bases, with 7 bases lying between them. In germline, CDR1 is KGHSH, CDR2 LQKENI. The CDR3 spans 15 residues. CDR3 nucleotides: TGTGCCAGCTCACCACGGCAGAGCTCTGGAAACACCATATATTTT. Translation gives CASSPRQSSGNTIYF. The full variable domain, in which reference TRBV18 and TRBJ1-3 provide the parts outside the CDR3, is NAGVMQNPRHLVRRRGQEARLRCSPMKGHSHVYWYRQLPEEGLKFMVYLQKENIIDESGMPKERFSAEFPKEGPSILRIQQVVRGDSAAYFCASSPRQSSGNTIYFGEGSWLTVV.

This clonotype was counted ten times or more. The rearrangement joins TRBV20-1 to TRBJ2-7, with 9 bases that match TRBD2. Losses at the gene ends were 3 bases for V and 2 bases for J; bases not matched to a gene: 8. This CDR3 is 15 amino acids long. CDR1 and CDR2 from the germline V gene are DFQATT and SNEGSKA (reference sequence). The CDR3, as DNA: TGCAGTGCTAGGGTAGCGGCGGGGGGGACCTACGAGCAGTACTTC. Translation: CSARVAAGGTYEQYF.

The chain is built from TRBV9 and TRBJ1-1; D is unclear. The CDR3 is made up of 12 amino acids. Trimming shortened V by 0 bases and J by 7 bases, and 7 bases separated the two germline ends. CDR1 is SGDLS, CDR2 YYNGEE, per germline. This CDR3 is CASSVGRREAFF. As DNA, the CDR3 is TGTGCCAGCAGCGTAGGGCGGCGTGAAGCTTTCTTT.

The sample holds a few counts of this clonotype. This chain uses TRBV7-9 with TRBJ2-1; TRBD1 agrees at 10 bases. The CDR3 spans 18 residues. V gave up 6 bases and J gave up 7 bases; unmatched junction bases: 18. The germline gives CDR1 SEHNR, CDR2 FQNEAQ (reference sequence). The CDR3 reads CASRQELRRQGARNEQFF. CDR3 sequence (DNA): TGTGCCAGCAGGCAAGAGTTGCGGAGACAGGGGGCCAGGAATGAGCAGTTCTTC.

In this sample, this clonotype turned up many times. The chain's CDR3 is CASSPRQGRNTEAFF. The CDR3 nucleotides read TGTGCCAGCAGCCCCAGACAGGGACGGAACACTGAAGCTTTCTTT. The V and J genes are TRBV3-1 and TRBJ1-1, with TRBD1 matching 7 bases. V was pared by 4 bases and J by 1 base, with 6 bases of the junction left unmatched. CDR1 is LGHDT, CDR2 YNNKEL, per germline (reference sequence). The CDR3 has 15 residues.

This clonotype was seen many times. CDR3 bases: TGTGCCAGCAGCCCGTCAATGACCGGGGAGCTGTTTTTT. Protein: CASSPSMTGELFF. The chain links TRBV7-2 to TRBJ2-2, with unresolved D. Trimming took 5 bases from V and 5 from J, leaving 9 bases between them. This CDR3 has 13 amino acids. The germline V gene encodes CDR1 SGHTA and CDR2 FQGNSA.

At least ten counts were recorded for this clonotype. CDR3 residues: CASSSTAQGKEPPLHF. As DNA, the CDR3 is TGTGCCAGCAGCTCGACAGCTCAGGGTAAAGAGCCACCCCTCCACTTT. The chain has TRBV5-4 and TRBJ1-6, with TRBD1 as a possible D gene (5 bases). Trimming stripped 3 bases from V and 11 bases from J, with 21 bases between. This CDR3 has 16 amino acids. Germline lookup yields CDR1 SGHNT and CDR2 YYREEE (reference sequence).

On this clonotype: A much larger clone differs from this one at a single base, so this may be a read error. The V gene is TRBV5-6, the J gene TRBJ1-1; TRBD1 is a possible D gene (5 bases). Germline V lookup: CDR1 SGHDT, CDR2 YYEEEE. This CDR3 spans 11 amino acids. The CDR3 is CVSSRDVEAFF. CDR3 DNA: TGTGTCAGCAGCCGGGACGTTGAAGCTTTCTTT.

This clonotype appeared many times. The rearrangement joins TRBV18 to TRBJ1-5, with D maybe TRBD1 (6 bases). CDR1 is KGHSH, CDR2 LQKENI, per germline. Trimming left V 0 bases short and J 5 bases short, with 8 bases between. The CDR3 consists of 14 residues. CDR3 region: CASSPPGADQPQHF. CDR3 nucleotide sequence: TGTGCCAGCTCACCACCGGGGGCGGATCAGCCCCAGCATTTT.